One T cell receptor beta chain is described in this entry. Other DNA sequences in this specimen translate into the identical CDR3. Germline V lookup: CDR1 LNHDA, CDR2 SQIVND (reference sequence). The CDR3 length is 14 residues. The ends were cut back, 6 bases at V and 1 base at J, with 7 bases in the middle. The data were taken from a study of blood T cell repertoires in COVID-19. Study-level information: The origin of the acute and convalescent COVID-19 samples was the United States, Italy and Spain. From T cells, B-cell-depleted T cells, or PBMCs came the material, which was cDNA or gDNA.

Authors' analysis steps: Reference gene primer amplification in the assay estimated nucleated cell counts. Produced via immunoSEQ multiplex PCR; TCRdb's table is partial and in-frame only. The V and J calls and clone size are taken from that table; D and trimming were inferred from the DNA. Found here are around 100,000 clones, around 87% of them singletons; the top ten hold about 30%. This sequence was found in a woman of 80 years or more with acute or convalescent COVID-19. The V and J genes are TRBV19 and TRBJ1-6; possibly TRBD1 for D (5 bases). The sequencing input was peripheral blood. CDR3 amino acids: CASSDSSYNSPLHF. CDR3 sequence (DNA): TGTGCCAGTAGCGACAGTTCCTATAATTCACCCCTCCACTTT.